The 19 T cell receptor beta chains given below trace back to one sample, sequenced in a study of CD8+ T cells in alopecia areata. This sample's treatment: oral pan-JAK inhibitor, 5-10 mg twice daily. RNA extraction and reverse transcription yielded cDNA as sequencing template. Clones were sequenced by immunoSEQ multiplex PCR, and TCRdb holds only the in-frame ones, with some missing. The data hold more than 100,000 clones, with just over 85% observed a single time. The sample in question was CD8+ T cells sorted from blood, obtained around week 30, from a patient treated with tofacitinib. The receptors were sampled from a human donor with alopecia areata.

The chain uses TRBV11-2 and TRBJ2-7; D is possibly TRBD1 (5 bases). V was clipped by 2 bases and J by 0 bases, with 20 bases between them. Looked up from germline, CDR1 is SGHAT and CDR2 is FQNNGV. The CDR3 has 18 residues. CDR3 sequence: CASSLRGLLAPSSYEQYF. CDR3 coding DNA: TGTGCCAGCAGCTTAAGGGGCCTTTTGGCCCCGAGCTCCTACGAGCAGTACTTC.

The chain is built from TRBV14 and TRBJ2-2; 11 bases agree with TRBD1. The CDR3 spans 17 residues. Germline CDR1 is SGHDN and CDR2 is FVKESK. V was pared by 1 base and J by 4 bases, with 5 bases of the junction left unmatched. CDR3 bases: TGTGCCAGCAGCCAAGGGACAGGGGGCGCGGGCACCGGGGAGCTGTTTTTT. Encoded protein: CASSQGTGGAGTGELFF.

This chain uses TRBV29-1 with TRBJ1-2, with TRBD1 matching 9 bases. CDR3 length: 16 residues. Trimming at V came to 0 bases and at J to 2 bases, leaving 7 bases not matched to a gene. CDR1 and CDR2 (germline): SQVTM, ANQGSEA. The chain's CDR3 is CSVEDRQQGANYGYTF. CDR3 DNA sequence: TGCAGCGTTGAAGATCGGCAACAGGGGGCCAACTATGGCTACACCTTC.

Here the CDR3 DNA reads TGTGCCAGCAGCTCTTCAAACACAGGGGTAACGAACTACGAGCAGTACTTC. It is translated as CASSSSNTGVTNYEQYF. The chain carries TRBV7-9 and TRBJ2-7; 7 positions agree with TRBD1. V lost 4 bases, J lost 3 bases, and 15 bases stayed unmatched. The CDR3 length is 17 residues. CDR1 is SEHNR and CDR2 is FQNEAQ in the germline V gene (reference sequence). The whole variable domain, filled in from reference TRBV7-9 and TRBJ2-7, reads DTGVSQNPRHKITKRGQNVTFRCDPISEHNRLYWYRQTLGQGPEFLTYFQNEAQLEKSRLLSDRFSAERPKGSFSTLEIQRTEQGDSAMYLCASSSSNTGVTNYEQYFGPGTRLTVT.

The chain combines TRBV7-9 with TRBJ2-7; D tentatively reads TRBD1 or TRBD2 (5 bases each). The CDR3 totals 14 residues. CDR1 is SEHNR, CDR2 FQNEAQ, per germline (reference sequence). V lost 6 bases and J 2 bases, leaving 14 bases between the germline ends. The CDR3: CASSSRDGAYEQYF. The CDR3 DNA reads TGTGCCAGCAGTTCCCGGGACGGAGCCTACGAGCAGTACTTC.

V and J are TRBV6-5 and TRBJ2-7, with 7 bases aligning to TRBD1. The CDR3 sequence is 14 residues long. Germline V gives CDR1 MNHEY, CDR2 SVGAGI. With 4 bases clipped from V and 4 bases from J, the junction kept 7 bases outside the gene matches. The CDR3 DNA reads TGTGCCAGCAGTTCCCCGACAGGGACATACGAGCAGTACTTC. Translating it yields CASSSPTGTYEQYF.

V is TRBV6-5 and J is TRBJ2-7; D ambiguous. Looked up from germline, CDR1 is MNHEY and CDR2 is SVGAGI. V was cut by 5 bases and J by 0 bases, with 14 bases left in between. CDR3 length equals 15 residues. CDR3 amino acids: CASSPDTPSSYEQYF. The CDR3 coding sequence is TGTGCCAGCAGTCCAGACACACCGAGCTCCTACGAGCAGTACTTC.

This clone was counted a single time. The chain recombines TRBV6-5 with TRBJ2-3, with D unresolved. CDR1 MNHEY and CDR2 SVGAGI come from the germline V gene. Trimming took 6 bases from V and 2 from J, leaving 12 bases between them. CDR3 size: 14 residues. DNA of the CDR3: TGTGCCAGCAGCGAGACAAGTAACACAGATACGCAGTATTTT. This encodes CASSETSNTDTQYF.

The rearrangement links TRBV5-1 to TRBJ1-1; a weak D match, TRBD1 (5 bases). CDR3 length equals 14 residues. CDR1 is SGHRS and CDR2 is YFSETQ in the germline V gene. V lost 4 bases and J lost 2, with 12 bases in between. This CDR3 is CASSVGRENTEAFF. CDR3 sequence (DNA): TGCGCCAGCAGCGTGGGACGGGAAAACACTGAAGCTTTCTTT.

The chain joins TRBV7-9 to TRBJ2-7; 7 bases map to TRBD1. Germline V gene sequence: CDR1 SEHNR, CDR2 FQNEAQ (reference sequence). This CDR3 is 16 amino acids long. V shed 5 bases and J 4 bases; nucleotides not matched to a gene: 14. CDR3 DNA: TGTGCCAGCAGCCTCGAGACCGACAGGGCAACTTACGAGCAGTACTTC. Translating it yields CASSLETDRATYEQYF.

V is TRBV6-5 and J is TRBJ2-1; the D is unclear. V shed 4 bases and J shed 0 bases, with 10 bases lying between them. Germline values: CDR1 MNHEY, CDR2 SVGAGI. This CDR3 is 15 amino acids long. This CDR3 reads CASSLDGSSYNEQFF. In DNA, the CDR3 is TGTGCCAGCAGTTTGGACGGTAGCTCCTACAATGAGCAGTTCTTC.

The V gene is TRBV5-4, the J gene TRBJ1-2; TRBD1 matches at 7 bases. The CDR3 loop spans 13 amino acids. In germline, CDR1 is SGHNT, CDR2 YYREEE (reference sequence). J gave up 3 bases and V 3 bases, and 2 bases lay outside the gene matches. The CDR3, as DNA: TGTGCCAGCAGCTCAGACAGGGACTATGGCTACACCTTC. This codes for CASSSDRDYGYTF.

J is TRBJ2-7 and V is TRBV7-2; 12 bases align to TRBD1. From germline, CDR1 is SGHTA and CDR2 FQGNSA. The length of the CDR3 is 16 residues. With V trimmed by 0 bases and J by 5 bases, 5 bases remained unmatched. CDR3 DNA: TGTGCCAGCAGCTTAGCTTGGGGACAGGGGGCGGACGAGCAGTACTTC. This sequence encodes CASSLAWGQGADEQYF.

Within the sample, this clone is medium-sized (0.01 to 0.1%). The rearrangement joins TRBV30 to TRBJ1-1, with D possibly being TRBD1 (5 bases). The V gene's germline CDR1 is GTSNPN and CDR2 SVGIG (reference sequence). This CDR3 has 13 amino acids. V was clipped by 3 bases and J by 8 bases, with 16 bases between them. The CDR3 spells CAWRDNSGAEAFF. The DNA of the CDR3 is TGTGCCTGGAGAGACAACTCCGGGGCCGAAGCTTTCTTT. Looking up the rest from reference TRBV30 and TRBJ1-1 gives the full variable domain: SQTIHQWPATLVQPVGSPLSLECTVEGTSNPNLYWYRQAAGRGLQLLFYSVGIGQISSEVPQNLSASRPQDRQFILSSKKLLLSDSGFYLCAWRDNSGAEAFFGQGTRLTVV.

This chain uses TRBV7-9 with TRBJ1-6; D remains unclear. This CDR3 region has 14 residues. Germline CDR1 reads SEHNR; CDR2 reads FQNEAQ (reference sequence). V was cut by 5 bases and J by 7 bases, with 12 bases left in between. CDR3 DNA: TGTGCCAGCAGCCTTGACGGATTCAATTCACCCCTCCACTTT. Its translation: CASSLDGFNSPLHF.

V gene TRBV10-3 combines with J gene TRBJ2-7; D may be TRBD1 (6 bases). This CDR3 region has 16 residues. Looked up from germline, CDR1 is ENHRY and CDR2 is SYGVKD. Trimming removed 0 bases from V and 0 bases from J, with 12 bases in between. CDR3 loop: CAISESEGHSSYEQYF. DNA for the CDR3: TGTGCCATCAGTGAGTCAGAGGGACACTCCTCCTACGAGCAGTACTTC.

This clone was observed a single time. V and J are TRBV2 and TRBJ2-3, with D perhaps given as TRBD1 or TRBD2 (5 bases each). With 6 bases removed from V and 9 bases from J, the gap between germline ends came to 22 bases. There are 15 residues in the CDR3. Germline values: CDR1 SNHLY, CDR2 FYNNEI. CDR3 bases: TGTGCCAGCAGACCGAGGGGCGGAGGCTATGGGACGCAGTATTTT. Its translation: CASRPRGGGYGTQYF.

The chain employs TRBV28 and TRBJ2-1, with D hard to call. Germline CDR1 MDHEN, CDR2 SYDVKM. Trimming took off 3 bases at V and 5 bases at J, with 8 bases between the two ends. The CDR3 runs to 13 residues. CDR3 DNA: TGTGCCAGCAGTTTCGTCGAGAACAATGAGCAGTTCTTC. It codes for CASSFVENNEQFF.

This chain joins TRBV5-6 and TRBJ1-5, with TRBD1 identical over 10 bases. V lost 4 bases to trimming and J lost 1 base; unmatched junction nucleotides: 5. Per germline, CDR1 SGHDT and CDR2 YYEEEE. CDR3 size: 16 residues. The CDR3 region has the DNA TGTGCCAGCAGCCCTTGGACAGGGGGAAGCAATCAGCCCCAGCATTTT. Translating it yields CASSPWTGGSNQPQHF.